These 27 T cell receptor beta chains originate from one sample sequenced in a study of beta chain features in type 1 diabetes. Investigators reverse transcribed all isolated RNA, so they sequenced expressed TCRB transcripts. Profiled with immunoSEQ multiplex PCR; TCRdb holds only in-frame clones, not every one. The top ten clones hold over 2% of a sample with approximately 160,000 clones, 9% to 10% of them seen once. The sequenced material came from central memory CD4+ T cells from blood. The receptors originated from a woman under 30 in good health.

The gene calls are TRBV2 and TRBJ1-2; 9 bases line up with TRBD1. V lost 2 bases, J lost 8 bases, and 6 bases stayed unmatched. This CDR3 spans 14 amino acids. Germline V CDR1 and CDR2: SNHLY, FYNNEI. CDR3 residues: CASSEQGQGGGYTF. CDR3 in DNA: TGTGCCAGCAGTGAACAGGGACAGGGTGGGGGCTACACCTTC.

This clone has a handful of counts. CDR3 DNA: TGCGCCAGCAGTCCCGACAGCGAGGAAGCTTTCTTT. This codes for CASSPDSEEAFF. V usage is TRBV5-1 and J usage is TRBJ1-1; D might be TRBD1 (5 bases). The germline V gene has CDR1 SGHRS and CDR2 YFSETQ. With 5 bases removed from V and 8 bases from J, the gap between germline ends came to 13 bases. The CDR3 runs to 12 residues. The full variable domain, with the rest looked up from reference TRBV5-1 and TRBJ1-1, is KAGVTQTPRYLIKTRGQQVTLSCSPISGHRSVSWYQQTPGQGLQFLFEYFSETQRNKGNFPGRFSGRQFSNSRSEMNVSTLELGDSALYLCASSPDSEEAFFGQGTRLTVV.

J is TRBJ2-1 and V is TRBV7-2; 8 bases fit TRBD1. J gave up 7 bases and V 5 bases, and 10 bases lay outside the gene matches. Looked up from germline, CDR1 is SGHTA and CDR2 is FQGNSA. There are 15 residues in the CDR3. CDR3 region: CASSPSRDRYNEQFF. The CDR3 region has the DNA TGTGCCAGCAGCCCTTCCCGGGACAGGTATAATGAGCAGTTCTTC.

J is TRBJ2-7 and V is TRBV19; 8 nucleotides agree with TRBD2. This CDR3 is built from 17 residues. J was trimmed by 4 bases and V by 5 bases; bases with no gene match: 16. Germline V gives CDR1 LNHDA, CDR2 SQIVND (reference sequence). CDR3 sequence: CASSGGLAGAAGYEQYF. The CDR3 nucleotides are TGTGCCAGTAGTGGAGGGCTAGCGGGCGCGGCGGGTTACGAGCAGTACTTC.

The J gene is TRBJ2-2, the V gene TRBV16; no clear D gene. V gave up 4 bases and J gave up 0 bases, with 12 bases separating them. The length of the CDR3 is 16 residues. The germline V gene has CDR1 KGHSY and CDR2 FQNENV. The CDR3 nucleotides are TGTGCCAGCAGCCCACGCAGATCAACGAACACCGGGGAGCTGTTTTTT. It translates to CASSPRRSTNTGELFF.

There are a few counts of this clone. The chain joins TRBV15 to TRBJ2-3; D might be TRBD2 (5 bases). The CDR3 runs to 14 residues. Trimming removed 5 bases from V and 0 bases from J, with 9 bases in between. Per the germline V gene, CDR1 is LNHNV and CDR2 is YYDKDF (reference sequence). The CDR3 loop is CATSLRASTDTQYF. As DNA, the CDR3 is TGTGCCACCAGCTTGAGGGCTAGCACAGATACGCAGTATTTT.

This clone was detected only a few times. The V gene is TRBV5-1, the J gene TRBJ1-4; 10 bases fit TRBD1. Trimming took 7 bases from V and 7 from J; bases not matched to a gene: 10. Looked up from germline, CDR1 is SGHRS and CDR2 is YFSETQ. The CDR3 runs 15 residues. CDR3 DNA sequence: TGCGCCAGCGCAACTGGACAGGGGGATAGTGAAAAACTGTTTTTT. This encodes CASATGQGDSEKLFF.

The chain combines TRBV18 with TRBJ2-3, with 9 nucleotides matching TRBD2. The CDR3 covers 16 residues. CDR1 and CDR2 from the germline V gene are KGHSH and LQKENI. After removal of 3 bases from V and 5 bases from J, the junction contained 9 bases not matched to a gene. CDR3 coding DNA: TGTGCCAGCTCACCGACAGCGGGGGGAGGTAGAGATACGCAGTATTTT. Amino acid sequence: CASSPTAGGGRDTQYF.

The chain links TRBV5-1 to TRBJ2-1, with D possibly being TRBD2 (6 bases). Germline CDR1 SGHRS, CDR2 YFSETQ. Trimming pared 2 bases from V and 2 bases from J, leaving 11 bases between. This CDR3 has 15 amino acids. The CDR3 nucleotides are TGCGCCAGCAGCTTCCGGGAGCAGCCCTACAATGAGCAGTTCTTC. The encoded protein is CASSFREQPYNEQFF.

This clone was found a few times. The chain links TRBV7-2 to TRBJ1-1; 9 bases agree with TRBD1. The CDR3 covers 13 residues. Germline CDR1 is SGHTA and CDR2 is FQGNSA. V lost 5 bases and J lost 8; bases outside the gene matches: 6. CDR3 sequence: CASSINRGLEAFF. The DNA of the CDR3 is TGTGCCAGCAGCATCAACAGGGGGCTAGAAGCTTTCTTT.

The CDR3 spells CASSEQSVTGELFF. CDR3 coding DNA: TGTGCCAGCAGTGAACAATCGGTCACCGGGGAGCTGTTTTTT. This chain links TRBV2 with TRBJ2-2; D is unclear. Germline assignment: CDR1 SNHLY and CDR2 FYNNEI. The CDR3 runs 14 residues. Trimming stripped 2 bases from V and 4 bases from J, with 8 bases between.

J is TRBJ2-1 and V is TRBV5-1; TRBD2 might be the D (6 bases). The CDR3 loop spans 15 amino acids. The germline gives CDR1 SGHRS, CDR2 YFSETQ. Trimming stripped 3 bases from V and 8 bases from J, with 18 bases between. This CDR3 is CASSWMESGFDEQFF. CDR3 nucleotides: TGCGCCAGCAGCTGGATGGAGAGCGGGTTCGATGAGCAGTTCTTC.

Only a few counts were recorded for this clone. This rearrangement joins TRBV28 to TRBJ1-2, with 12 bases matching TRBD1. Germline loops: CDR1 MDHEN, CDR2 SYDVKM. After removal of 6 bases from V and 2 bases from J, the junction contained 7 bases not matched to a gene. The CDR3 runs to 16 residues. CDR3 sequence: CASRQTGTGGNYGYTF. CDR3 nucleotides: TGTGCCAGCAGGCAGACCGGGACAGGGGGCAACTATGGCTACACCTTC.

There are a few counts of this clone. V is TRBV5-1 and J is TRBJ2-2; 11 bases line up with TRBD2. V was pared by 0 bases and J by 6 bases, with 7 bases of the junction left unmatched. This CDR3 region has 17 residues. The germline CDR1 and CDR2 sequences are SGHRS and YFSETQ. This chain's CDR3 is CASSLVLLAGASGELFF. For the CDR3, the DNA is TGCGCCAGCAGCTTGGTCTTACTAGCGGGGGCCTCCGGGGAGCTGTTTTTT.

This clone was detected only a few times. This chain joins TRBV30 and TRBJ2-1; 11 bases are shared with TRBD2. CDR1 GTSNPN and CDR2 SVGIG come from the germline V gene (reference sequence). CDR3 size: 14 residues. V shed 4 bases and J 4 bases; nucleotides not matched to a gene: 3. The CDR3 DNA follows: TGTGCCTGGAAACTAGCGGGAGCTTACAATGAGCAGTTCTTC. The encoded protein is CAWKLAGAYNEQFF.

The chain joins TRBV11-3 to TRBJ2-7; 7 positions match TRBD1. The CDR3 spans 14 residues. Germline CDR1 SGHNT, CDR2 YENEEA. The junction had 5 bases not matched to a gene; V was cut back by 5 bases and J by 1 base. CDR3 protein: CASSVGTVSYEQYF. As DNA, the CDR3 is TGTGCCAGCAGCGTAGGGACAGTTTCCTACGAGCAGTACTTC.

The chain recombines TRBV11-2 with TRBJ2-5; the D gene is possibly TRBD2 (7 bases). Germline V gene lookup returns CDR1 SGHAT and CDR2 FQNNGV. V was trimmed by 1 base and J by 5 bases, leaving 20 bases between them. The CDR3 is 17 amino acids. The CDR3 loop reads CASSLVGGGGLPETQYF. As DNA, the CDR3 is TGTGCCAGCAGCTTAGTGGGTGGCGGGGGCCTTCCCGAGACCCAGTACTTC.

The genes are TRBV15 and TRBJ1-2, with 7 bases lining up with TRBD1. From germline, CDR1 is LNHNV and CDR2 YYDKDF (reference sequence). This CDR3 is 17 amino acids long. V lost 3 bases to trimming and J lost 1 base; unmatched junction nucleotides: 11. The CDR3 DNA sequence: TGTGCCACCAGCAGGAGACAGGGTGGGAACTTTAACTATGGCTACACCTTC. Its translation: CATSRRQGGNFNYGYTF.

This clone has just a few counts. V gene TRBV30 combines with J gene TRBJ2-1; 11 bases are shared with TRBD2. Trimming removed 0 bases from V and 4 bases from J; junction bases left unmatched: 2. The V gene's germline CDR1 is GTSNPN and CDR2 SVGIG (reference sequence). CDR3 size: 15 residues. The CDR3 loop reads CAWSVLAGVYNEQFF. As DNA, the CDR3 is TGTGCCTGGAGTGTACTAGCGGGGGTATACAATGAGCAGTTCTTC.

The sample holds a few counts of this clone. Other DNA sequences in this sample translate to the same CDR3. This chain joins TRBV10-3 and TRBJ2-3; 9 positions agree with TRBD2. V gave up 2 bases and J gave up 1 base; unmatched junction bases: 10. This CDR3 contains 18 residues. Germline loops: CDR1 ENHRY, CDR2 SYGVKD. In DNA, the CDR3 is TGTGCCATCAGTGAGGGAGCGGGGGGCCCCTTCGGCACAGATACGCAGTATTTT. Its translation is CAISEGAGGPFGTDTQYF.

This chain connects TRBV6-1 to TRBJ2-1; D call uncertain. V was pared by 4 bases and J by 5 bases, with 12 bases between. CDR1 is MNHNS and CDR2 is SASEGT in the germline V gene. There are 14 residues in the CDR3. CDR3: CASSVQIPNNEQFF. CDR3 nucleotide sequence: TGTGCCAGCAGTGTCCAGATACCAAACAATGAGCAGTTCTTC.

The rearrangement links TRBV2 to TRBJ1-1; 10 bases align to TRBD1. Germline-derived CDR1 and CDR2 are SNHLY and FYNNEI. The V segment lost 5 bases and the J segment 1 base; nucleotides outside the gene matches: 1. The CDR3 contains 14 residues. CDR3 DNA: TGTGCCAGCAGTCGACAGGGGGCGAACACTGAAGCTTTCTTT. Its translation is CASSRQGANTEAFF.

The chain has TRBV9 and TRBJ2-1; 10 bases agree with TRBD2. The CDR3 sequence is 16 residues long. With V trimmed by 0 bases and J by 7 bases, 7 bases remained unmatched. Germline CDR1 SGDLS, CDR2 YYNGEE. The CDR3 loop is CASSVGGAGGINEQFF. CDR3 bases: TGTGCCAGCAGCGTAGGGGGAGCGGGAGGGATAAATGAGCAGTTCTTC. Full variable domain (missing parts from reference TRBV9 and TRBJ2-1): DSGVTQTPKHLITATGQRVTLRCSPRSGDLSVYWYQQSLDQGLQFLIQYYNGEERAKGNILERFSAQQFPDLHSELNLSSLELGDSALYFCASSVGGAGGINEQFFGPGTRLTVL.

The chain couples TRBV6-6 to TRBJ2-7; 9 nucleotides agree with TRBD1. This CDR3 is 15 amino acids long. V shed 5 bases and J 3 bases; nucleotides not matched to a gene: 8. CDR1 and CDR2 from the germline V gene are MNHNY and SVGAGI (reference sequence). The CDR3 DNA reads TGTGCCAGCAGTCCTTTTACAGGGGGCAACTACGAGCAGTACTTC. It codes for CASSPFTGGNYEQYF.

This clone turned up a few times. The V gene is TRBV18, the J gene TRBJ2-3, with 8 bases matching TRBD2. The CDR3 loop spans 14 amino acids. V trimming: 3 bases; J trimming: 6 bases; junction bases outside the gene matches: 5. The germline CDR1 and CDR2 sequences are KGHSH and LQKENI. The CDR3 DNA reads as TGTGCCAGCTCACCTGATAGCGGGACTGATACGCAGTATTTT. Protein product: CASSPDSGTDTQYF.

This chain links TRBV11-2 with TRBJ2-5; D might be TRBD1 (5 bases). Trimming cost V 7 bases and J 4 bases, with 16 bases left between them. The CDR3 has 14 residues. The V gene's germline CDR1 is SGHAT and CDR2 FQNNGV. CDR3 in DNA: TGTGCCAGCACCGCTTCTGGGGCCACAGAGACCCAGTACTTC. Protein product: CASTASGATETQYF.

The table lists this clone with a few counts. This sequence joins TRBV11-2 and TRBJ1-3; D call uncertain. The germline V gene encodes CDR1 SGHAT and CDR2 FQNNGV. The CDR3 is 15 residues long. V lost 0 bases and J 4 bases, leaving 10 bases between the germline ends. CDR3 nucleotide sequence: TGTGCCAGCAGCTTAGAACCGGTCGCAGGAAACACCATATATTTT. Amino acid sequence: CASSLEPVAGNTIYF.